What follows are 18 T cell receptor beta chains derived from one specimen sequenced in a study of regulatory T cells in long-lasting Graves disease. Time point specified: persistent/refractory GD, antithyroid drugs over 5 years with positive TRAb. PBMC RNA was the source of the TCR library. Arm-PCR of CDR3 regions and iRepertoire HTBI primers were the basis on which TCR beta libraries were built. TCRdb fed the multiplex PCR reads into MiXCR, producing one record per CDR3 protein. The data show a few hundred thousand distinct CDR3 sequences, 20% to 30% seen once. The sequencing here drew on peripheral blood mononuclear cells (PBMCs), taken when the disease was refractory, from a patient treated with antithyroid drugs. These receptors all stem from a female donor with Graves disease.

This clonotype was recorded many times. The rearrangement links TRBV6-5 to TRBJ2-7; 8 positions agree with TRBD2. Trimming cost V 4 bases and J 5 bases; bases outside gene matches: 16. CDR1 and CDR2 (germline): MNHEY, SVGAGI. The CDR3 covers 17 residues. This CDR3 reads CASSWLAGPQSLDEQYF. The DNA for the CDR3 is TGTGCCAGCAGTTGGCTAGCGGGTCCCCAGTCCCTGGACGAGCAGTACTTC.

This clonotype was observed a handful of times. The chain couples TRBV18 to TRBJ2-5, with TRBD2 matching over 7 bases. With 6 bases clipped from V and 4 bases from J, the junction kept 8 bases outside the gene matches. CDR1 KGHSH and CDR2 LQKENI come from the germline V gene. The CDR3 loop spans 14 amino acids. CDR3 sequence reads: CASSTPKRGETQYF. For the CDR3, the DNA is TGTGCCAGCTCGACACCTAAGCGGGGAGAGACCCAGTACTTC.

On this clonotype: At one end the junction does not follow the germline gene, possibly because of a read error. This chain links TRBV2 with TRBJ2-7; tentative D call: TRBD1 (6 bases). Germline assignment: CDR1 SNHLY and CDR2 FYNNEI. CDR3 length: 13 amino acids. CDR3 coding DNA: TGTGCCGGCAGCAGGACAGCTTCCTACGAGCAGTACTTC. The encoded protein is CAGSRTASYEQYF.

The chain has TRBV7-9 and TRBJ2-7; TRBD2 aligns across 11 bases. There are 21 residues in the CDR3. In germline, CDR1 is SEHNR, CDR2 FQNEAQ (reference sequence). Germline trimming cut 4 bases from V and 2 bases from J; bases unmatched to any gene: 22. CDR3 bases: TGTGCCAGCAGCTCGCTGAAGTCGGTGATAGCGGGAGGGAAATTAGCCTACGAGCAGTACTTC. Translated: CASSSLKSVIAGGKLAYEQYF.

This clonotype was counted between two and nine times. The V gene is TRBV7-2, the J gene TRBJ2-7; D is perhaps TRBD2 (5 bases). The CDR3 loop spans 15 amino acids. V was clipped by 0 bases and J by 0 bases, with 9 bases between them. CDR1 SGHTA and CDR2 FQGNSA come from the germline V gene. The CDR3 nucleotides are TGTGCCAGCAGCTTAGCGCGCGGGTCCTCCTACGAGCAGTACTTC. The encoded protein is CASSLARGSSYEQYF.

The chain links TRBV24-1 to TRBJ1-2, with 7 bases lining up with TRBD1. Germline assignment: CDR1 KGHDR and CDR2 SFDVKD. V shed 3 bases and J 5 bases; nucleotides not matched to a gene: 11. CDR3 length: 16 residues. The CDR3 region has the DNA TGTGCCACCAGTGATCGGAGCGGGACAGAGACGTATGGCTACACCTTC. Translating it yields CATSDRSGTETYGYTF.

V and J are TRBV6-1 and TRBJ1-1; D unclear. The CDR3 is made up of 16 amino acids. The V gene lost 6 bases and the J gene lost 1 base, with 18 bases spanning the gap. Germline CDR1 and CDR2: MNHNS and SASEGT. As DNA, the CDR3 is TGTGCCAGCAGAGATCCCCGTCTGGGCCGGAACACTGAAGCTTTCTTT. Its protein is CASRDPRLGRNTEAFF.

V gene TRBV19 combines with J gene TRBJ1-5; 8 nucleotides line up with TRBD1. The V gene end was trimmed by 4 bases and the J gene end by 6 bases; junction bases not matched to a gene: 11. CDR1 is LNHDA and CDR2 is SQIVND in the germline V gene (reference sequence). CDR3 length equals 16 residues. The CDR3 loop reads CASSTKTGVGGQPQHF. Here the CDR3 DNA reads TGTGCCAGTAGTACCAAGACAGGGGTCGGTGGTCAGCCCCAGCATTTT.

This clonotype was seen repeatedly, ten times or more. This rearrangement joins TRBV12-3 or TRBV12-4 to TRBJ2-5; a possible D gene is TRBD1 (6 bases). The length of the CDR3 is 13 residues. With 6 bases removed from V and 4 bases from J, the gap between germline ends came to 12 bases. The CDR3: CASRTGIGETQYF. In DNA, the CDR3 is TGTGCCAGCAGAACAGGGATCGGAGAGACCCAGTACTTC.

This chain uses TRBV27 with TRBJ1-4; TRBD1 agrees at 7 bases. The CDR3 spans 14 residues. Germline CDR1 is MNHEY and CDR2 is SMNVEV (reference sequence). Losses at the gene ends were 7 bases for V and 4 bases for J; bases not matched to a gene: 6. CDR3 region: CASTKGAGNEKLFF. In DNA form, the CDR3 reads TGTGCCAGCACCAAGGGGGCTGGTAATGAAAAACTGTTTTTT.

This clonotype has just a few counts. V usage is TRBV19 and J usage is TRBJ2-1, with 7 nucleotides matching TRBD1. CDR3 length equals 13 residues. CDR1 and CDR2 (germline): LNHDA, SQIVND (reference sequence). Trimming at V came to 6 bases and at J to 8 bases, leaving 7 bases not matched to a gene. For the CDR3, the DNA is TGTGCCAGTAGAAAGACAGGGAAGGATGAGCAGTTCTTC. Translated, it gives CASRKTGKDEQFF. Full variable domain (rest looked up from reference TRBV19 and TRBJ2-1): DGGITQSPKYLFRKEGQNVTLSCEQNLNHDAMYWYRQDPGQGLRLIYYSQIVNDFQKGDIAEGYSVSREKKESFPLTVTSAQKNPTAFYLCASRKTGKDEQFFGPGTRLTVL.

Many counts were recorded for this clonotype. V and J are TRBV20-1 and TRBJ2-1; D is unresolved. Trimming took 4 bases from V and 2 from J, leaving 12 bases between them. Germline-derived CDR1 and CDR2 are DFQATT and SNEGSKA (reference sequence). The CDR3 is 14 amino acids. The CDR3 is CSATTMVTYNEQFF. CDR3 in DNA: TGCAGTGCTACCACCATGGTAACCTACAATGAGCAGTTCTTC.

This clonotype was counted only a few times. V and J are TRBV25-1 and TRBJ2-7; 8 nucleotides line up with TRBD2. The CDR3 covers 15 residues. V lost 3 bases to trimming and J lost 2 bases; unmatched junction nucleotides: 6. Germline V gives CDR1 MGHDK, CDR2 SYGVNS. The CDR3 sequence is CASSDPGGAPYEQYF. The CDR3 DNA follows: TGTGCCAGCAGTGACCCCGGGGGGGCCCCCTACGAGCAGTACTTC.

V gene TRBV6-2 or TRBV6-3 combines with J gene TRBJ2-5; D assignment may be TRBD1 or TRBD2 (5 bases each). Trimming left V 6 bases short and J 5 bases short, with 19 bases between. The germline V gene has CDR1 MNHEY and CDR2 SVGEGT. This CDR3 contains 15 residues. CDR3 region: CASSTLGRGKETQYF. As DNA, the CDR3 is TGTGCCAGCAGCACCCTGGGACGAGGGAAGGAGACCCAGTACTTC.

The genes are TRBV9 and TRBJ1-4; D gene uncertain. Trimming removed 1 base from V and 6 bases from J, with 10 bases in between. The V gene's germline CDR1 is SGDLS and CDR2 YYNGEE. The CDR3 covers 14 residues. The CDR3 here is CASSVFGVDEKLFF. The CDR3 DNA reads TGTGCCAGCAGCGTATTCGGGGTTGATGAAAAACTGTTTTTT.

The genes are TRBV6-1 and TRBJ2-2; 16 bases agree with TRBD2. Germline CDR1 MNHNS, CDR2 SASEGT. This CDR3 is 18 amino acids long. J lost 6 bases, V lost 6 bases, and 10 bases had no gene match. The CDR3 region is CASSSLGLAGGQPGELFF. DNA of the CDR3: TGTGCCAGCAGCTCCTTGGGACTAGCGGGAGGGCAGCCCGGGGAGCTGTTTTTT.

This clonotype is deemed medium-sized (0.01 to 0.1%). The genes are TRBV2 and TRBJ2-5, with D possibly matching TRBD2 (6 bases). V lost 7 bases and J lost 5, with 20 bases in between. This CDR3 is 15 amino acids long. Germline CDR1 SNHLY, CDR2 FYNNEI. The CDR3 spells CASTEISRGFETQYF. CDR3 sequence (DNA): TGTGCCAGCACCGAAATCTCACGGGGGTTCGAGACCCAGTACTTC.

This chain joins TRBV30 and TRBJ2-3; 12 nucleotides align to TRBD2. The CDR3 length is 17 residues. CDR1 is GTSNPN and CDR2 is SVGIG in the germline V gene (reference sequence). V was pared by 2 bases and J by 0 bases, with 6 bases of the junction left unmatched. The CDR3: CAWSIGLAGSSTDTQYF. The CDR3 DNA reads TGTGCCTGGAGTATTGGACTAGCGGGATCTAGCACAGATACGCAGTATTTT.